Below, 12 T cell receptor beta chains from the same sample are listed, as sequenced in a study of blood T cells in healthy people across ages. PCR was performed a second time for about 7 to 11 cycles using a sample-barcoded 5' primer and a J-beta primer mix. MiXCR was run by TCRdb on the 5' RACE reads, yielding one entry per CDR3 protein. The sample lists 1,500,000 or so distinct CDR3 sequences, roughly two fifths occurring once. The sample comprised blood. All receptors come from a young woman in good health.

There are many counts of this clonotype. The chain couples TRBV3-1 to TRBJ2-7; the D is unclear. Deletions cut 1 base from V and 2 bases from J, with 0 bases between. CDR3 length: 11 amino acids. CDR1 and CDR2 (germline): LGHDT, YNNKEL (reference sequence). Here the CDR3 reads CASSQAYEQYF. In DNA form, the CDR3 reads TGTGCCAGCAGCCAAGCCTACGAGCAGTACTTC.

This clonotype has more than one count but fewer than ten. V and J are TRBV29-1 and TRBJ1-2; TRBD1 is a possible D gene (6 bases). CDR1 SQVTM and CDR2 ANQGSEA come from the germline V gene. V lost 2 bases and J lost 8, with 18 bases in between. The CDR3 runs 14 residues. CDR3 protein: CSVELVQGYGGYTF. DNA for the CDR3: TGCAGCGTTGAACTAGTACAGGGCTACGGAGGCTACACCTTC.

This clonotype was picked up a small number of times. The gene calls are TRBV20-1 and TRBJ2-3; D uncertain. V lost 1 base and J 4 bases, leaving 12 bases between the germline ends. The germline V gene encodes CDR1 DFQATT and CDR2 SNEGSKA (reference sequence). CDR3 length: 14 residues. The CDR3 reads CSARGDVASDTQYF. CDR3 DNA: TGCAGTGCTAGAGGCGACGTAGCCTCAGATACGCAGTATTTT.

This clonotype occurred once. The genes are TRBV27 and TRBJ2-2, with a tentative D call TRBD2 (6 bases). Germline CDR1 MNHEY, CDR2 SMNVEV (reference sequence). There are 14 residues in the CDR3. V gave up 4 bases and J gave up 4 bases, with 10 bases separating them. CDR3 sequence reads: CASSSNGGTGELFF. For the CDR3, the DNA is TGTGCCAGCAGTTCTAACGGGGGCACCGGGGAGCTGTTTTTT.

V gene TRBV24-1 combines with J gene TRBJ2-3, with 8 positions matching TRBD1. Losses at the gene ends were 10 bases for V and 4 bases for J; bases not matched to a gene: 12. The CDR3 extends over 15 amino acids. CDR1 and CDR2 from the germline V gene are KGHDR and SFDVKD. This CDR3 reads CATEGRQGTADTQYF. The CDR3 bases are TGTGCCACGGAGGGGAGACAGGGGACAGCAGATACGCAGTATTTT.

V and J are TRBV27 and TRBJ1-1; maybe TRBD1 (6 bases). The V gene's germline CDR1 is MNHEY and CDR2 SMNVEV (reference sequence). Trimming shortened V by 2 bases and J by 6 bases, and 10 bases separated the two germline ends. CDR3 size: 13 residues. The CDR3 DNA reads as TGTGCCAGCAGTTTAATGGGGGGCTCTGAAGCTTTCTTT. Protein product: CASSLMGGSEAFF.

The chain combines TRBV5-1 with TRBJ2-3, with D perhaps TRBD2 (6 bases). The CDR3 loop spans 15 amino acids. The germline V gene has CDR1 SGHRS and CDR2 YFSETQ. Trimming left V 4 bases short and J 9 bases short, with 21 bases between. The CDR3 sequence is CASSTSTSGVNTQYF. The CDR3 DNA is TGCGCCAGCAGCACCAGCACATCGGGGGTCAACACGCAGTATTTT.

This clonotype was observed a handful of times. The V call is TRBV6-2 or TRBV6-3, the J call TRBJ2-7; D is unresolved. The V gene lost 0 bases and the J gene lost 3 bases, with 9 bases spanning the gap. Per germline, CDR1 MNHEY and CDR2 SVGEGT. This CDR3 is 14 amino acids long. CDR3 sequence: CASSYSMSGYEQYF. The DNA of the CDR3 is TGTGCCAGCAGTTACTCGATGTCCGGCTACGAGCAGTACTTC.

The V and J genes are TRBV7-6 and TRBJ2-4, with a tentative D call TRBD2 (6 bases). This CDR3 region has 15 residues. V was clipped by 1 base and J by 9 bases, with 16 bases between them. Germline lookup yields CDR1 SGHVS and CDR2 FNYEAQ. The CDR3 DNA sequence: TGTGCCAGCAGCTTAGAGACGGGAGTGCTCGGCATTCAGTACTTC. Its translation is CASSLETGVLGIQYF. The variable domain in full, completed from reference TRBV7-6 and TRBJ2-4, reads GAGVSQSPRYKVTKRGQDVALRCDPISGHVSLYWYRQALGQGPEFLTYFNYEAQQDKSGLPNDRFSAERPEGSISTLTIQRTEQRDSAMYRCASSLETGVLGIQYFGAGTRLSVL.

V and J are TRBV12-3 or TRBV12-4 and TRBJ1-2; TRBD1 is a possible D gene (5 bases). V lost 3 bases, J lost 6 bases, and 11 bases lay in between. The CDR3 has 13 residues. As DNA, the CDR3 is TGTGCCAGCAGTTTTGAAGGGGTCGATGGCTACACCTTC. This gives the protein CASSFEGVDGYTF.

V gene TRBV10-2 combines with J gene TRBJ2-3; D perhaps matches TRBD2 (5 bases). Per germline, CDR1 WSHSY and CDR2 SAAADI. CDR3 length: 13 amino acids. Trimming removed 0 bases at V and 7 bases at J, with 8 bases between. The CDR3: CASSESRGNTQYF. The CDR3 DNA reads TGCGCCAGCAGTGAGTCCCGGGGTAATACGCAGTATTTT.

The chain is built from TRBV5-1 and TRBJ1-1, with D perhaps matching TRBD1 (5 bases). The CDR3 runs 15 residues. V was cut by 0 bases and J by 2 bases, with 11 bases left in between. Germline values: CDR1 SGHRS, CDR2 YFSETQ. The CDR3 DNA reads TGCGCCAGCAGCTTGGACGGGACTGACAACACTGAAGCTTTCTTT. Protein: CASSLDGTDNTEAFF. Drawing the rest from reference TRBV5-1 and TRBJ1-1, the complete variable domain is KAGVTQTPRYLIKTRGQQVTLSCSPISGHRSVSWYQQTPGQGLQFLFEYFSETQRNKGNFPGRFSGRQFSNSRSEMNVSTLELGDSALYLCASSLDGTDNTEAFFGQGTRLTVV.